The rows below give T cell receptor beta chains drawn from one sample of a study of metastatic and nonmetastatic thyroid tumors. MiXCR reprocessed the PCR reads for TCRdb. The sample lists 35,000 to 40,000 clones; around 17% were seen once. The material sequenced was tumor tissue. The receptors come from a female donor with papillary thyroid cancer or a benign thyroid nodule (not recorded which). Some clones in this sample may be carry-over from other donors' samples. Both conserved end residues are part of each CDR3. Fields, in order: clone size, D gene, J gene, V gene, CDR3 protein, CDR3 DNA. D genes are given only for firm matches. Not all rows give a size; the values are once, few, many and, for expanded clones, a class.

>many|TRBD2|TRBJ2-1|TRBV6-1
CASSLLADEQFF
TGTGCCAGCAGTCTACTAGCGGATGAGCAGTTCTTC
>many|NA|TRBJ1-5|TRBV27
CASSLGGAGQPQHF
TGTGCCAGCAGTCTCGGGGGCGCGGGGCAGCCCCAGCATTTT
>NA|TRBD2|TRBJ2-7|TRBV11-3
CASSFSRLAVYEQYF
TGTGCCAGCAGCTTTTCGAGACTAGCGGTATACGAGCAGTACTTC
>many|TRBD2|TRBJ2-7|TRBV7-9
CASSARTSEDEQYF
TGTGCCAGCAGCGCCCGGACTAGCGAAGACGAGCAGTACTTC
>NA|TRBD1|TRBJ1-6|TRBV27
CASSRTGDASPLHF
TGTGCCAGCAGTAGGACAGGGGACGCCTCACCCCTCCACTTT
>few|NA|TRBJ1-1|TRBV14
CASSLFRGWDTEAFF
TGTGCCAGCAGCCTATTCCGGGGGTGGGACACTGAAGCTTTCTTT
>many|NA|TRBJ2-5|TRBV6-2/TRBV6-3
CASSPQGGETQYF
TGTGCCAGCAGTCCCCAGGGGGGGGAGACCCAGTACTTC
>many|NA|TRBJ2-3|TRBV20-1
CSARRGSAPTDTQYF
TGCAGTGCCCGAAGAGGTAGCGCCCCCACAGATACGCAGTATTTT
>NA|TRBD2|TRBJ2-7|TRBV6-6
CASSDSTSGDTYEQYF
TGTGCCAGCAGTGACTCGACTAGCGGGGACACCTACGAGCAGTACTTC
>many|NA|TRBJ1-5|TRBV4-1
CASSQDLGGGQPQHF
TGCGCCAGCAGCCAAGATCTTGGGGGAGGTCAGCCCCAGCATTTT
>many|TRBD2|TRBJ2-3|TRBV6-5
CASRRGGAGSGRGGDTQYF
TGTGCCAGCCGACGTGGGGGGGCAGGGAGCGGGAGAGGAGGGGATACGCAGTATTTT
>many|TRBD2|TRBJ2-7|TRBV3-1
CASSQGLAGNEQYF
TGTGCCAGCAGCCAAGGCCTAGCGGGTAACGAGCAGTACTTC
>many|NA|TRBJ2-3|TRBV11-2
CASSFYRGLGADTQYF
TGTGCCAGCAGCTTTTACCGGGGACTGGGGGCAGATACGCAGTATTTT
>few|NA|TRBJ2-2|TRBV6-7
CASSLEGEDTRELFF
TGTGCCAGCAGTTTAGAGGGTGAGGACACCCGGGAGCTGTTTTTT
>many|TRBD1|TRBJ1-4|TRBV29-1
CSVQWGTGQIGEKLFF
TGCAGCGTCCAATGGGGGACAGGACAGATCGGTGAAAAACTGTTTTTT
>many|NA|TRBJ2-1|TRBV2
CASSLLRDEQFF
TGTGCCAGCAGTCTCTTAAGGGATGAGCAGTTCTTC
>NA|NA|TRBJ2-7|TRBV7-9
CASSLAVAGAPEHYF
TGTGCCAGCAGCTTAGCGGTAGCTGGAGCTCCCGAGCATTACTTC
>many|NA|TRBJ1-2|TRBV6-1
CASRPGLHLGDYGYTF
TGTGCCAGCAGACCGGGACTCCATCTTGGGGACTATGGCTACACCTTC
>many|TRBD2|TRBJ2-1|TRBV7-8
CASSFQAGTSGNYNEQFF
TGTGCCAGCAGCTTCCAAGCTGGGACTAGCGGGAATTACAATGAGCAGTTCTTC
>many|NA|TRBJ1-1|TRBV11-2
CASSQRSGAYTEAFF
TGTGCCAGCAGCCAACGGTCGGGGGCATACACTGAAGCTTTCTTT
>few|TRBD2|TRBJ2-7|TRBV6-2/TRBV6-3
CASSSGTSGAPYDQYF
TGTGCCAGCAGTTCGGGGACTAGCGGGGCCCCCTACGATCAGTACTTC
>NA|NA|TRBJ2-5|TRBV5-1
CASSLMFQGPETQYF
TGCGCCAGCAGCTTGATGTTCCAGGGCCCAGAGACCCAGTACTTC
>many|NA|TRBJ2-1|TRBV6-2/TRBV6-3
CASRESLGYEQFF
TGTGCCAGCAGGGAGTCCCTAGGCTATGAGCAGTTCTTC
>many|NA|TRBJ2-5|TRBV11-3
CASSLGPDQETQYF
TGTGCCAGCAGCTTAGGCCCCGATCAAGAGACCCAGTACTTC
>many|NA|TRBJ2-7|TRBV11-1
CASSPPYGEQYF
TGTGCCAGCAGCCCCCCGTACGGGGAGCAGTACTTC
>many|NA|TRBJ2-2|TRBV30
CAGTGLYTGELFF
TGTGCCGGCACAGGCCTCTACACCGGGGAGCTGTTTTTT
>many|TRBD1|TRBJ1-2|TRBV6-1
CASSARTGDGYTF
TGTGCCAGCAGTGCCCGGACAGGGGATGGCTACACCTTC
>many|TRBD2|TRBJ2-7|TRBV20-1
CSAQTSGRANEQYF
TGCAGTGCCCAGACTAGCGGGAGGGCGAACGAGCAGTACTTC
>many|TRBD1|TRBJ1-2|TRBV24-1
CATSEGQGVNYGYTF
TGTGCCACCAGTGAGGGACAGGGGGTGAACTATGGCTACACCTTC
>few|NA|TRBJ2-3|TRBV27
CASSLDKGLPQYF
TGTGCCAGCAGCTTAGATAAAGGACTACCGCAGTATTTT
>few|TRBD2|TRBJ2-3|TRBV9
CASSPGLTSGSTDTQYF
TGTGCCAGCAGCCCCGGACTAACTAGCGGGAGTACAGATACGCAGTATTTC
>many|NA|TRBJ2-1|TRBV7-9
CASNKGGNEQFF
TGTGCCAGCAACAAAGGGGGGAATGAGCAGTTCTTC
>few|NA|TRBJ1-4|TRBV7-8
CASSPPGATNEKLFF
TGTGCCAGCAGCCCCCCTGGTGCAACTAATGAAAAACTGTTTTTT
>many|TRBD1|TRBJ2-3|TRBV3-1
CASSPPTGGTDTQYF
TGTGCCAGCAGCCCCCCCACAGGGGGCACAGATACGCAGTATTTT
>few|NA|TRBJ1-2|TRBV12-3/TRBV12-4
CASSPGEGNYGYTF
TGTGCCAGCAGTCCAGGCGAGGGTAACTATGGCTACACCTTC
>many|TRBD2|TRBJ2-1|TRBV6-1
CASSERGGRVTEQFF
TGTGCCAGCAGTGAAAGGGGCGGGAGGGTGACTGAGCAGTTCTTC
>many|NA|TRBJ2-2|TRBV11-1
CASSLGPGTNTGELFF
TGTGCCAGCAGCTTAGGCCCAGGGACGAACACCGGGGAGCTGTTTTTT
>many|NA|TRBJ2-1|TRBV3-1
CASSPRVPWGAPYNEQFF
TGTGCCAGCAGCCCCCGTGTCCCGTGGGGGGCACCTTACAATGAGCAGTTCTTC
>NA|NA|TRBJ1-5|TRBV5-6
CASSPGLTFNQPQHF
TGTGCCAGCAGCCCGGGACTCACTTTCAATCAGCCCCAGCATTTT
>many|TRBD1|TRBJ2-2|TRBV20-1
CSATRTGGNTGELFF
TGCAGTGCTACTCGTACAGGGGGCAACACCGGGGAGCTGTTTTTT
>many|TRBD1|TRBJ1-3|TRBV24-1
CATSDFLAGGLISGNTIYF
TGTGCCACCAGTGATTTTTTGGCAGGGGGCCTTATCTCTGGAAACACCATATATTTT
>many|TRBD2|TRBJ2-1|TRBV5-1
CASNPDGLAGVSYNEQFF
TGCGCCAGCAACCCGGATGGGCTAGCGGGTGTGTCCTACAATGAGCAGTTCTTC